This T cell receptor beta chain was identified in a study of T cell clonotyping in hematopoietic cell transplantation. Study outcomes and limitations: Cells were unsorted, so CD4 and CD8 contributions were not separated. Recipient TCR diversity dropped after transplant; expanded clonotypes rose from day 30 to 180.

This clone was picked up a small number of times. Its cognate antigen is unknown. Samples: about 28 days before transplant, then days 30, 100 and 180 after. The protocol was immunoSEQ multiplex PCR, while the TCRdb copy is restricted to in-frame clones and leaves out a portion. The sample has over 2,500 clones, 83% seen once. With 3 bases removed from V and 8 bases from J, the gap between germline ends came to 10 bases. CDR3 size: 12 residues. Germline CDR1 SGHNT, CDR2 YENEEA. The material was PBMCs, obtained 180 days after allogeneic stem cell transplant. The chain combines TRBV11-3 with TRBJ1-2; a weak D match, TRBD1 (6 bases). This sequence originates from a female patient in her forties who had an allogeneic stem cell transplant from a related donor, so T cells may come from the graft donor. Some clones in this sample may be carry-over from other donors' samples. The CDR3 spells CASSFQGQGYTF. CDR3 nucleotides: TGTGCCAGCAGCTTCCAGGGGCAGGGCTACACCTTC.